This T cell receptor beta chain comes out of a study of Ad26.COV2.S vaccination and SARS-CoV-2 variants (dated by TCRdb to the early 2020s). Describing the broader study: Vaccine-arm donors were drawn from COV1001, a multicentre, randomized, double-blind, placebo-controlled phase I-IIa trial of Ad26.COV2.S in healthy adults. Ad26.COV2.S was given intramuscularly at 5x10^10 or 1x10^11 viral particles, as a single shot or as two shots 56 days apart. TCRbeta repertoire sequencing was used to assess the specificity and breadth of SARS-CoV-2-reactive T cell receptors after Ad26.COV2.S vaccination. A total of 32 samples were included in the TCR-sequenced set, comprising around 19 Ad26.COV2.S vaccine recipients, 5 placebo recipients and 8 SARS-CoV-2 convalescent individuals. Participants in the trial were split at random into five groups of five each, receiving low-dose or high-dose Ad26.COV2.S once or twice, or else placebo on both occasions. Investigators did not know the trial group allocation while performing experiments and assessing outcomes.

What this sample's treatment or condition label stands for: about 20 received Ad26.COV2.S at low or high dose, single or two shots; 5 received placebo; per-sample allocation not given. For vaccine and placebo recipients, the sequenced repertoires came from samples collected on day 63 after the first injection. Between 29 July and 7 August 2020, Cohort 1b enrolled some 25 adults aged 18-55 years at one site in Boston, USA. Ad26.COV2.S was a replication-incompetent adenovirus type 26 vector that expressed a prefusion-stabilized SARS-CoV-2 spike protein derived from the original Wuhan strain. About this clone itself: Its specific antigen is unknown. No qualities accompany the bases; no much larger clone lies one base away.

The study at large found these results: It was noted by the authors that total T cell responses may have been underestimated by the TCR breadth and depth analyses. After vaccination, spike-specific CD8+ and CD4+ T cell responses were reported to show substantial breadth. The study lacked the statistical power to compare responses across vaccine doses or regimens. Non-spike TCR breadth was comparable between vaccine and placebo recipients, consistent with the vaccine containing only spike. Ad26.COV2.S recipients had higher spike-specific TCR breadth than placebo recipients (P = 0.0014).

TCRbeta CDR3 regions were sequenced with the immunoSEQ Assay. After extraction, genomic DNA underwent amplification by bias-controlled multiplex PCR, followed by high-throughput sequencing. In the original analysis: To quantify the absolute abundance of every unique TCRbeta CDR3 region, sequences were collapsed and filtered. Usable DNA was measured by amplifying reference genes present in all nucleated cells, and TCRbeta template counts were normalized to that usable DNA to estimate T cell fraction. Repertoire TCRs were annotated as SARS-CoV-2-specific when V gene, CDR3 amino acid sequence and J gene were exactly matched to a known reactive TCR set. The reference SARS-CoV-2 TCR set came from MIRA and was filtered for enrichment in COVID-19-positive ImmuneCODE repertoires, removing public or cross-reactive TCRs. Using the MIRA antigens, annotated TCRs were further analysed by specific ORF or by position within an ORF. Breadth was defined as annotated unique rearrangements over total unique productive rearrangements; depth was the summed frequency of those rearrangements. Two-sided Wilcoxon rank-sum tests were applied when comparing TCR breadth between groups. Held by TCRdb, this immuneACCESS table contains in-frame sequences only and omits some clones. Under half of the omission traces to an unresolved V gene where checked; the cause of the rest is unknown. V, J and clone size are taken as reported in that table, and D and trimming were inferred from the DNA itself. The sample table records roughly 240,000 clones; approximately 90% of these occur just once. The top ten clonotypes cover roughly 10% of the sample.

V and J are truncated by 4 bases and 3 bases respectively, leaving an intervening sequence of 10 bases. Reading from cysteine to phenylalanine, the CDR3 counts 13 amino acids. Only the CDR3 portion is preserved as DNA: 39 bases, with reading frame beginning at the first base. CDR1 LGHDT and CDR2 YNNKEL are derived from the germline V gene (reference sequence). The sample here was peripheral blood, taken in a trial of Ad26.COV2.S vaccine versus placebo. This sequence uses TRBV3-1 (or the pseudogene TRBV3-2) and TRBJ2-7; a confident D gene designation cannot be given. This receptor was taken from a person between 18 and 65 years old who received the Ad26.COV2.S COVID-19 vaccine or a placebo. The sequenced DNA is TGTGCCAGCAGCCGACGACTGGGCTACGAGCAGTACTTC. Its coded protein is CASSRRLGYEQYF.